These 28 T cell receptor beta chains came from one sample sequenced in a study of vaccination effects on CD4 cells after COVID-19. Assay used: immunoSEQ multiplex PCR; TCRdb lists only in-frame clones, some missing. The repertoire holds tens of thousands of clones, with roughly 73% as singletons. A roughly ten-day culture period preceded the isolation of CD4+ T cells. Their cognate antigens are unknown. The specimen was CD4+ T cells from PBMCs cultured without peptide, collected before COVID-19 vaccination. These receptors all stem from a human donor who received a COVID-19 vaccine.

This rearrangement joins TRBV28 to TRBJ2-7; 8 nucleotides align to TRBD1. V gave up 7 bases and J gave up 4 bases; unmatched junction bases: 9. The CDR3 totals 14 residues. Germline V CDR1 and CDR2: MDHEN, SYDVKM. This CDR3 is CASTRGQGAYEQYF. CDR3 DNA: TGTGCCAGCACTCGGGGGCAGGGGGCATACGAGCAGTACTTC. Complete variable domain (other parts from reference TRBV28 and TRBJ2-7): DVKVTQSSRYLVKRTGEKVFLECVQDMDHENMFWYRQDPGLGLRLIYFSYDVKMKEKGDIPEGYSVSREKKERFSLILESASTNQTSMYLCASTRGQGAYEQYFGPGTRLTVT.

The V and J genes are TRBV3-1 (or the pseudogene TRBV3-2) and TRBJ2-2; D gene unclear. V was cut by 1 base and J by 9 bases, with 15 bases left in between. CDR3 length equals 15 residues. Germline V gene data show CDR1 as LGHDT and CDR2 as YNNKEL (reference sequence). The DNA of the CDR3 is TGTGCCAGCAGCCAAGTTAAGCCTGGATCCCGGGAGCTGTTTTTT. This encodes CASSQVKPGSRELFF.

This chain uses TRBV7-3 with TRBJ1-3; D remains ambiguous. The CDR3 totals 16 residues. V was trimmed by 5 bases and J by 0 bases, leaving 14 bases between them. Germline V CDR1 and CDR2: SGHTA, FQGTGA. CDR3 bases: TGTGCCAGCAGCATGCTGGTCAGGTGCTCTGGAAACACCATATATTTT. Translation: CASSMLVRCSGNTIYF.

This chain links TRBV5-1 with TRBJ2-5; D may be TRBD2 (6 bases). Trimming stripped 4 bases from V and 2 bases from J, with 18 bases between. Germline V gives CDR1 SGHRS, CDR2 YFSETQ. CDR3 length: 16 amino acids. Here the CDR3 reads CASSRAPGLLQETQYF. Here the CDR3 DNA reads TGCGCCAGCAGCCGGGCTCCGGGACTGTTACAAGAGACCCAGTACTTC. The complete variable domain, with remaining parts taken from reference TRBV5-1 and TRBJ2-5, reads KAGVTQTPRYLIKTRGQQVTLSCSPISGHRSVSWYQQTPGQGLQFLFEYFSETQRNKGNFPGRFSGRQFSNSRSEMNVSTLELGDSALYLCASSRAPGLLQETQYFGPGTRLLVL.

This rearrangement joins TRBV14 to TRBJ1-2; D ambiguous. Trimming stripped 2 bases from V and 10 bases from J, with 17 bases between. The germline V gene encodes CDR1 SGHDN and CDR2 FVKESK. The CDR3 spans 14 residues. CDR3 coding DNA: TGTGCCAGCAGCCAACTAGTATCTCTCAATGACTACACCTTC. Translated, it gives CASSQLVSLNDYTF.

The chain combines TRBV21-1 with TRBJ1-1; the table's D call, TRBD1, has no DNA check behind it. TRBV21-1 is recorded as a pseudogene. CDR3 length: 14 residues. CDR3 loop: CASSNGRASTEAFF. The CDR3 bases are TGTGCCAGCAGCAATGGCAGGGCGAGCACTGAAGCTTTCTTT.

This clone showed up just a few times. The genes are TRBV6-5 and TRBJ1-3; unclear D gene. CDR1 and CDR2 from the germline V gene are MNHEY and SVGAGI. CDR3 length equals 13 residues. Between the trimmed V and J ends, which lost 2 bases and 2 bases, there was a span of 4 bases. Here the CDR3 DNA reads TGTGCCAGCAGTTACATACCTGGAAACACCATATATTTT. It yields the protein CASSYIPGNTIYF.

This chain connects TRBV28 to TRBJ1-5, with a possible D match to TRBD1 (6 bases). CDR1 MDHEN and CDR2 SYDVKM come from the germline V gene. This CDR3 has 17 residues. Trimming pared 3 bases from V and 5 bases from J, leaving 20 bases between. The CDR3 region has the DNA TGTGCCAGCAGTTTTACCCCCGGGCAGGGGTTACATCAGCCCCAGCATTTT. It is translated as CASSFTPGQGLHQPQHF.

This clone was seen only once. The CDR3 reads CASSDLGTDSNQPQHF. The CDR3 region has the DNA TGTGCCAGCAGTGACCTAGGGACAGATAGCAATCAGCCCCAGCATTTT. The gene calls are TRBV6-4 and TRBJ1-5; 7 nucleotides line up with TRBD1. CDR1 is MRHNA and CDR2 is SNTAGT in the germline V gene. The trim removed 2 bases at V and 0 bases at J, leaving 4 bases unmatched. The CDR3 consists of 16 residues.

The V call is TRBV6-2 or TRBV6-3, the J call TRBJ2-2, with a tentative D call TRBD1 (5 bases). CDR3 length: 15 amino acids. Between the trimmed V and J ends, which lost 6 bases and 6 bases, there was a span of 17 bases. The germline gives CDR1 MNHEY, CDR2 SVGEGT. CDR3 in DNA: TGTGCCAGCAGCCCAGGACAAGGGAAACCCGGGGAGCTGTTTTTT. Protein product: CASSPGQGKPGELFF.

The chain employs TRBV6-2 or TRBV6-3 and TRBJ2-1, with 11 bases fitting TRBD2. CDR1 is MNHEY and CDR2 is SVGEGT in the germline V gene. V lost 0 bases and J lost 6; bases outside the gene matches: 7. The CDR3 contains 17 residues. CDR3 bases: TGTGCCAGCAGTTACTCCCTGCTAGCGGGGGGCCGCAATGAGCAGTTCTTC. Translated: CASSYSLLAGGRNEQFF.

In its sample, this clone was seen a few times. The V and J genes are TRBV5-1 and TRBJ2-5; D not resolved. The V end was cut by 5 bases, the J end by 0 bases, with 11 bases between. This CDR3 has 14 amino acids. The germline V gene encodes CDR1 SGHRS and CDR2 YFSETQ. For the CDR3, the DNA is TGCGCCAGCAGTCGAGACTCAAACCAAGAGACCCAGTACTTC. Its translation: CASSRDSNQETQYF.

The chain links TRBV12-3 or TRBV12-4 to TRBJ2-1; D remains unclear. Trimming pared 7 bases from V and 2 bases from J, leaving 9 bases between. The CDR3 runs 13 residues. The CDR3: CASTLRPYNEQFF. DNA for the CDR3: TGTGCCAGCACCCTACGGCCCTACAATGAGCAGTTCTTC.

The V and J genes are TRBV6-1 and TRBJ1-1; no definite D call. CDR3 length: 13 amino acids. With 0 bases removed from V and 9 bases from J, the gap between germline ends came to 11 bases. Germline V gene data show CDR1 as MNHNS and CDR2 as SASEGT. DNA for the CDR3: TGTGCCAGCAGTGAAGCAGGTCTAGAGAAAGCTTTCTTT. Translated: CASSEAGLEKAFF.

This clone turned up a few times. The chain has TRBV27 and TRBJ2-1; 9 nucleotides line up with TRBD2. The CDR3 is 17 amino acids. V dropped 5 bases and J dropped 6; count of bases not matched to a gene: 14. Germline CDR1 MNHEY, CDR2 SMNVEV (reference sequence). CDR3 bases: TGTGCCAGCAGTAGCCCTCTGGCCGGGACTAGCCTCAATGAGCAGTTCTTC. It specifies CASSSPLAGTSLNEQFF.

This clone has just one count. This chain joins TRBV2 and TRBJ1-1; no firm D call. V was cut by 4 bases and J by 2 bases, with 14 bases left in between. There are 15 residues in the CDR3. Germline CDR1 reads SNHLY; CDR2 reads FYNNEI. The CDR3 DNA is TGTGCCAGCAGTGTCAGTGGCATTTCAAACACTGAAGCTTTCTTT. Encoded protein: CASSVSGISNTEAFF.

This clone was seen just once. CDR3 loop: CASSREEGTYNSPLHF. The CDR3 region has the DNA TGTGCCAGCAGCCGCGAGGAGGGAACCTATAATTCACCCCTCCACTTT. The chain carries TRBV7-2 and TRBJ1-6; D remains ambiguous. V shed 5 bases and J shed 2 bases, with 13 bases lying between them. The CDR3 has 16 amino acids. In germline, CDR1 is SGHTA, CDR2 FQGNSA.

V is TRBV5-1 and J is TRBJ1-3; 7 bases line up with TRBD1. With V trimmed by 0 bases and J by 0 bases, 18 bases remained unmatched. The CDR3 is 21 amino acids. Germline CDR1 and CDR2: SGHRS and YFSETQ. CDR3: CASSLGGQTGNRRTSGNTIYF. CDR3 DNA sequence: TGCGCCAGCAGCTTGGGGGGACAGACTGGGAACCGACGGACCTCTGGAAACACCATATATTTT.

The gene calls are TRBV2 and TRBJ1-1; TRBD1 agrees at 8 bases. CDR3 length equals 15 residues. V gave up 5 bases and J gave up 5 bases; unmatched junction bases: 10. The germline V gene has CDR1 SNHLY and CDR2 FYNNEI. This CDR3 reads CASSTRDRSGTEAFF. As DNA, the CDR3 is TGTGCCAGCAGTACCCGGGACAGGTCAGGGACTGAAGCTTTCTTT.

The sample holds a few counts of this clone. The rearrangement joins TRBV5-1 to TRBJ2-5; no definite D call. The V and J ends lost 2 bases and 5 bases respectively, with 10 bases between them. The CDR3 covers 13 residues. Per the germline V gene, CDR1 is SGHRS and CDR2 is YFSETQ. The CDR3 spells CASSFKARETQYF. In DNA form, the CDR3 reads TGCGCCAGCAGCTTCAAGGCTAGGGAGACCCAGTACTTC. Looking up the rest from reference TRBV5-1 and TRBJ2-5 gives the full variable domain: KAGVTQTPRYLIKTRGQQVTLSCSPISGHRSVSWYQQTPGQGLQFLFEYFSETQRNKGNFPGRFSGRQFSNSRSEMNVSTLELGDSALYLCASSFKARETQYFGPGTRLLVL.

V and J are TRBV18 and TRBJ1-2; 8 nucleotides line up with TRBD1. The ends lost 2 bases at V and 5 bases at J; junction bases unmatched: 7. CDR3 length: 15 amino acids. Germline V gene data show CDR1 as KGHSH and CDR2 as LQKENI. DNA of the CDR3: TGTGCCAGCTCACCAGGGACAGGAAACTTTTATGGCTACACCTTC. Its translation is CASSPGTGNFYGYTF.

The J gene is TRBJ2-3, the V gene TRBV7-8, with 7 positions matching TRBD2. Germline V gene sequence: CDR1 SGHVS, CDR2 FQNEAQ. There are 16 residues in the CDR3. J lost 2 bases, V lost 5 bases, and 10 bases had no gene match. The CDR3 loop reads CASSPRGLRPTDTQYF. The CDR3 DNA reads as TGTGCCAGCAGCCCTCGGGGACTACGACCCACAGATACGCAGTATTTT.

This chain connects TRBV30 to TRBJ2-7; maybe TRBD1 (5 bases). Per germline, CDR1 GTSNPN and CDR2 SVGIG (reference sequence). The CDR3 runs 13 residues. Deletions cut 3 bases from V and 4 bases from J, with 13 bases between. CDR3 sequence: CAWSWGRVYEQYF. CDR3 sequence (DNA): TGTGCCTGGAGCTGGGGCAGGGTGTACGAGCAGTACTTC.

V gene TRBV9 combines with J gene TRBJ2-3, with 9 bases lining up with TRBD2. The CDR3 covers 14 residues. V was pared by 3 bases and J by 6 bases, with 5 bases of the junction left unmatched. Germline lookup yields CDR1 SGDLS and CDR2 YYNGEE. The CDR3 reads CASSARTSVDTQYF. In nucleotides, the CDR3 is TGTGCCAGCAGCGCCCGGACTAGCGTCGATACGCAGTATTTT.

The chain has TRBV7-9 and TRBJ1-1; D ambiguous. Trimming left V 5 bases short and J 4 bases short, with 17 bases between. The V gene's germline CDR1 is SEHNR and CDR2 FQNEAQ (reference sequence). This CDR3 comprises 15 residues. The CDR3 region is CASSIRPPAGTEAFF. CDR3 DNA sequence: TGTGCCAGCAGCATACGACCGCCGGCGGGCACTGAAGCTTTCTTT.

V gene TRBV5-1 combines with J gene TRBJ2-3; D not resolved. Trimming pared 4 bases from V and 3 bases from J, leaving 12 bases between. This CDR3 has 14 residues. The germline CDR1 and CDR2 sequences are SGHRS and YFSETQ. The CDR3: CASSVDPQTDTQYF. In DNA, the CDR3 is TGCGCCAGCAGCGTGGACCCCCAAACAGATACGCAGTATTTT.

The V and J genes are TRBV10-3 and TRBJ1-4; D might be TRBD1 (5 bases). Germline CDR1 is ENHRY and CDR2 is SYGVKD. The length of the CDR3 is 16 residues. The V end lost 0 bases, the J end lost 10 bases, and 18 bases lay between the germline ends. The CDR3 bases are TGTGCCATCAGTGAGTCGATAGACAGCCGTGGCGGAAAACTGTTTTTT. Protein: CAISESIDSRGGKLFF.

This clone was seen only a few times. The chain carries TRBV5-5 and TRBJ1-2; possibly TRBD1 for D (5 bases). Germline lookup yields CDR1 SGHKS and CDR2 YYEKEE (reference sequence). The CDR3 has 15 amino acids. Trimming took 3 bases from V and 4 from J, leaving 16 bases between them. The CDR3 DNA follows: TGTGCCAGCAGCTCCACAATCGGGGGGGGCTATGGCTACACCTTC. Translation gives CASSSTIGGGYGYTF. The full variable domain, rest sourced from reference TRBV5-5 and TRBJ1-2, is DAGVTQSPTHLIKTRGQQVTLRCSPISGHKSVSWYQQVLGQGPQFIFQYYEKEERGRGNFPDRFSARQFPNYSSELNVNALLLGDSALYLCASSSTIGGGYGYTFGSGTRLTVV.